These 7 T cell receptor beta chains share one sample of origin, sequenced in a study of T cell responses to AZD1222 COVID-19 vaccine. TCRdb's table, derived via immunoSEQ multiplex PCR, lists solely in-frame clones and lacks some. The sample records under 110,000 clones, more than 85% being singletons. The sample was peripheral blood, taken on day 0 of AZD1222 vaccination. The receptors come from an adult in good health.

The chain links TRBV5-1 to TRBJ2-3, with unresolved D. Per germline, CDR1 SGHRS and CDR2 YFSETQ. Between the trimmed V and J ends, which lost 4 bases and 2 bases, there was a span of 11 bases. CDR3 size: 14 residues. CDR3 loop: CASSTLEATDTQYF. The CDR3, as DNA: TGCGCCAGCAGCACCCTCGAGGCCACAGATACGCAGTATTTT.

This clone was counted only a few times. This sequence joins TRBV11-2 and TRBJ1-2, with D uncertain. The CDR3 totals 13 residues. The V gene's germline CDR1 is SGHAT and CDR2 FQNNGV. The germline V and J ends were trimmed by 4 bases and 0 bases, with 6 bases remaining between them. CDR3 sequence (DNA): TGTGCCAGCAGCTCAGGACCTAACTATGGCTACACCTTC. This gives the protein CASSSGPNYGYTF.

The CDR3 reads CASSKETQYF. CDR3 in DNA: TGTGCCAGCTCCAAAGAGACCCAGTACTTC. The rearrangement uses TRBV7-6 and TRBJ2-5; D is unclear. The ends were cut back, 8 bases at V and 3 bases at J, with 4 bases in the middle. Germline CDR1 is SGHVS and CDR2 is FNYEAQ. The CDR3 has 10 amino acids. Using reference TRBV7-6 and TRBJ2-5 for the parts outside the CDR3, the full variable domain is GAGVSQSPRYKVTKRGQDVALRCDPISGHVSLYWYRQALGQGPEFLTYFNYEAQQDKSGLPNDRFSAERPEGSISTLTIQRTEQRDSAMYRCASSKETQYFGPGTRLLVL.

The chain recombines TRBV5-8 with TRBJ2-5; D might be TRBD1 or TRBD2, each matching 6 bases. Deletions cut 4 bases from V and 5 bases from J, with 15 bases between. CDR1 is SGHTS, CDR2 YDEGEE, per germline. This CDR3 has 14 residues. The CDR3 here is CASSPGGGLETQYF. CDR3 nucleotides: TGTGCCAGCAGCCCCGGAGGGGGGCTGGAGACCCAGTACTTC.

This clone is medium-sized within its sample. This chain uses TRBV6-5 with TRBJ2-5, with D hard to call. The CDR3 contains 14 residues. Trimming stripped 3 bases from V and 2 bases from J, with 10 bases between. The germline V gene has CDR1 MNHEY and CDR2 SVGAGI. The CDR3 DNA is TGTGCCAGCAGTTATTCTTCCGAGCAAGAGACCCAGTACTTC. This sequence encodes CASSYSSEQETQYF.

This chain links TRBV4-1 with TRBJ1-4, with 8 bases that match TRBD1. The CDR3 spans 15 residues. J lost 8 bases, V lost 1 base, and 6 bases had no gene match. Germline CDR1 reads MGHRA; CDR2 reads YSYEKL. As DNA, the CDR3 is TGCGCCAGCAGCCAAGCAGGACAGGGTGGCGAAAAACTGTTTTTT. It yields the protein CASSQAGQGGEKLFF.

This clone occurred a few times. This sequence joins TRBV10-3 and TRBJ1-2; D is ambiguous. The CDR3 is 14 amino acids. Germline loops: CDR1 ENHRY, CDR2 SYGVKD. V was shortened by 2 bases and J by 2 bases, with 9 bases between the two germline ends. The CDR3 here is CAISEGEPNYGYTF. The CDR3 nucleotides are TGTGCCATCAGTGAGGGGGAACCCAACTATGGCTACACCTTC.